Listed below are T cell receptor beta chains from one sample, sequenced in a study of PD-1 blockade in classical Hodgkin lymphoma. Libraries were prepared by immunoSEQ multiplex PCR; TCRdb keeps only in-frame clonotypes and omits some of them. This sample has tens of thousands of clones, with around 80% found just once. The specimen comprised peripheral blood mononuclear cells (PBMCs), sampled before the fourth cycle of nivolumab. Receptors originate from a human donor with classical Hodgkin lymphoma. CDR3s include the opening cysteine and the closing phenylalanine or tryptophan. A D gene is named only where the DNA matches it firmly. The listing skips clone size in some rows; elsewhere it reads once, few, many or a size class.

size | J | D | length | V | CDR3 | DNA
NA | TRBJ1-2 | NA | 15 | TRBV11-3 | CASSIMGGGRDGYTF | TGTGCCAGCAGCATAATGGGTGGGGGGCGCGATGGCTACACCTTC
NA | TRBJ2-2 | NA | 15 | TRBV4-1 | CASSQGSGGTGELFF | TGCGCCAGCAGCCAAGGTTCTGGGGGCACCGGGGAGCTGTTTTTT
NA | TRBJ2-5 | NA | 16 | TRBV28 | CASSFWGKGNQETQYF | TGTGCCAGCAGTTTTTGGGGGAAGGGCAACCAAGAGACCCAGTACTTC
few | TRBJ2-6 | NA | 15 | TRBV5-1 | CASSLVFSGANVLTF | TGCGCCAGCAGCTTGGTGTTCTCTGGGGCCAACGTCCTGACTTTC
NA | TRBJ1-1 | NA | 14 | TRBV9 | CASSVAHQNTEAFF | TGTGCCAGCAGCGTAGCCCACCAGAACACTGAAGCTTTCTTT
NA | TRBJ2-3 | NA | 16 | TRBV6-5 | CASSSAHPLVTDTQYF | TGTGCCAGCAGTTCAGCCCACCCCCTAGTGACAGATACGCAGTATTTT
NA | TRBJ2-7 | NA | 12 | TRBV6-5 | CASSEQGEEQYF | TGTGCCAGCAGTGAGCAGGGCGAAGAGCAGTACTTC
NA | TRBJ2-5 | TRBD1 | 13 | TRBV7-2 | CASSPGQQETQYF | TGTGCCAGCAGCCCGGGACAGCAAGAGACCCAGTACTTC
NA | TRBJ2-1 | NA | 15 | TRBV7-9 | CASSPADRTYNEQFF | TGTGCCAGCAGCCCTGCGGACAGAACGTACAATGAGCAGTTCTTC
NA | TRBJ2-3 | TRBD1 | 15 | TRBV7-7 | CASSSGTGYSDTQYF | TGTGCTAGCAGCTCCGGGACAGGGTACTCAGATACGCAGTATTTT
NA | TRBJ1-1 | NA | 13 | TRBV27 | CASSLLVNTEAFF | TGTGCCAGCAGTTTATTAGTAAACACTGAAGCTTTCTTT